Below are 8 T cell receptor beta chains sequenced from a single sample in a study of Tregs in tolerant kidney transplant recipients (dated by TCRdb to between 2017 and 2020). What this sample's time point label stands for: blood sample drawn before combined kidney and bone marrow transplant. The library was produced with the immunoSEQ multiplex PCR assay. Sourced from immuneACCESS, this table was stored by TCRdb with only in-frame sequences that have V and J called. A share of the clones is absent; for the studies checked, an unresolved V gene accounts for under half, and the remainder has no known explanation. The sample includes fewer than 100,000 clones, with roughly 93% observed a single time. Of the sample, 0.46% falls within the top ten clones. The input for sequencing was CD4+ T cells from blood, taken before the transplant. The receptors stem from a human donor who received a combined kidney and bone marrow transplant.

This chain joins TRBV5-4 and TRBJ1-2; 9 positions match TRBD1. The V gene's germline CDR1 is SGHNT and CDR2 YYREEE (reference sequence). The CDR3 contains 15 residues. J gave up 0 bases and V 4 bases, and 4 bases lay outside the gene matches. CDR3 region: CASSQDRGPNYGYTF. The DNA for the CDR3 is TGTGCCAGCAGCCAGGACAGGGGCCCTAACTATGGCTACACCTTC.

The CDR3 reads CASSQGSQGRDQPQHF. The CDR3 DNA reads as TGTGCCAGCAGCCAAGGTTCACAGGGTAGGGATCAGCCCCAGCATTTT. The chain has TRBV4-2 and TRBJ1-5; the D gene is possibly TRBD1 (6 bases). Germline CDR1 LGHNA, CDR2 YNFKEQ. This CDR3 contains 16 residues. V dropped 1 base and J dropped 5 bases, with 15 bases sitting between them.

The chain uses TRBV19 and TRBJ1-2; 9 bases fit TRBD1. Germline lookup yields CDR1 LNHDA and CDR2 SQIVND (reference sequence). V lost 4 bases and J lost 4; bases outside the gene matches: 10. The CDR3 spans 16 residues. CDR3 protein: CASSSVTTGGGYGYTF. The CDR3 DNA reads TGTGCCAGTAGTAGCGTCACTACAGGGGGCGGCTATGGCTACACCTTC.

J is TRBJ2-2 and V is TRBV7-9, with 7 bases lining up with TRBD1. In germline, CDR1 is SEHNR, CDR2 FQNEAQ (reference sequence). This CDR3 comprises 16 residues. The V and J ends lost 6 bases and 2 bases, in that order; junction bases with no gene match: 9. The CDR3 loop is CASRRAGTENTGELFF. As DNA, the CDR3 is TGTGCCAGCAGGCGGGCCGGGACAGAAAACACCGGGGAGCTGTTTTTT. The full variable domain, completed using reference TRBV7-9 and TRBJ2-2, is DTGVSQNPRHKITKRGQNVTFRCDPISEHNRLYWYRQTLGQGPEFLTYFQNEAQLEKSRLLSDRFSAERPKGSFSTLEIQRTEQGDSAMYLCASRRAGTENTGELFFGEGSRLTVL.

This clone was seen once. The rearrangement joins TRBV9 to TRBJ2-3; D might be TRBD1 (6 bases). Looked up from germline, CDR1 is SGDLS and CDR2 is YYNGEE. V dropped 0 bases and J dropped 3 bases, with 14 bases sitting between them. CDR3 length equals 16 residues. Here the CDR3 reads CASSVVGAVSTDTQYF. In nucleotides, the CDR3 is TGTGCCAGCAGCGTAGTGGGGGCGGTGTCGACAGATACGCAGTATTTT.

The chain is built from TRBV18 and TRBJ1-1, with D hard to call. The CDR3 is 11 amino acids. V gave up 2 bases and J gave up 6 bases, with 4 bases separating them. In germline, CDR1 is KGHSH, CDR2 LQKENI. CDR3 nucleotides: TGTGCCAGCTCACCAGAGGCTGAAGCTTTCTTT. It codes for CASSPEAEAFF. Looking up the rest from reference TRBV18 and TRBJ1-1 gives the full variable domain: NAGVMQNPRHLVRRRGQEARLRCSPMKGHSHVYWYRQLPEEGLKFMVYLQKENIIDESGMPKERFSAEFPKEGPSILRIQQVVRGDSAAYFCASSPEAEAFFGQGTRLTVV.

This rearrangement joins TRBV18 to TRBJ2-6; TRBD2 is a possible D gene (5 bases). In germline, CDR1 is KGHSH, CDR2 LQKENI. Trimming took 9 bases from V and 4 from J, leaving 10 bases between them. CDR3 length: 13 residues. This chain's CDR3 is CASRPSGANVLTF. The CDR3 DNA sequence: TGTGCCAGTCGACCTAGCGGGGCCAACGTCCTGACTTTC.

The chain has TRBV5-1 and TRBJ2-2; D not certain. Germline loops: CDR1 SGHRS, CDR2 YFSETQ. There are 12 residues in the CDR3. V lost 0 bases and J 7 bases, leaving 4 bases between the germline ends. CDR3: CASSLAVGELFF. The CDR3 DNA sequence: TGCGCCAGCAGCTTGGCGGTCGGGGAGCTGTTTTTT.